Listed here are 7 T cell receptor beta chains from one sample, sequenced in a study of blood T cell repertoires in COVID-19. Libraries were prepared by immunoSEQ multiplex PCR; TCRdb keeps only in-frame clonotypes and omits some of them. Of a few hundred thousand clones in the sample, around 87% were seen once. The specimen sequenced was peripheral blood. Source of these receptors: a man in his sixties with acute or convalescent COVID-19.

This chain connects TRBV19 to TRBJ1-2; the D is unclear. V was pared by 5 bases and J by 0 bases, with 13 bases between. Germline CDR1 is LNHDA and CDR2 is SQIVND (reference sequence). The CDR3 totals 15 residues. The CDR3 spells CASSSFSMTNYGYTF. CDR3 in DNA: TGTGCCAGTAGTTCTTTTTCTATGACTAACTATGGCTACACCTTC.

J is TRBJ2-4 and V is TRBV2, with 9 bases lining up with TRBD1. The CDR3 sequence is 15 residues long. The J segment lost 7 bases and the V segment lost 6 bases, leaving 10 bases of the junction unmatched. Germline loops: CDR1 SNHLY, CDR2 FYNNEI. CDR3 bases: TGTGCCAGCAGACGAGACAGGGGGGGGAGGAACATTCAGTACTTC. Protein product: CASRRDRGGRNIQYF.

This clone came up once. At the DNA level, this CDR3 is encoded by other sequences in the same sample as well. V and J are TRBV6-1 and TRBJ1-1; D perhaps matches TRBD1 (5 bases). Germline lookup yields CDR1 MNHNS and CDR2 SASEGT. V lost 2 bases and J lost 4, with 8 bases in between. This CDR3 is built from 13 residues. In DNA, the CDR3 is TGTGCCAGCAGTGAACGGCAGGGCACTGAAGCTTTCTTT. Translation: CASSERQGTEAFF.

The J gene is TRBJ1-6, the V gene TRBV13; tentatively, D is TRBD1 (6 bases). CDR1 and CDR2 from the germline V gene are PRHDT and FYEKMQ (reference sequence). This CDR3 is built from 18 residues. Between the trimmed V and J ends, which lost 0 bases and 5 bases, there was a span of 17 bases. The CDR3 nucleotides read TGTGCCAGCAGCTTAGGATCCTCAGGGGCAGCGAATAATTCACCCCTCCACTTT. Protein sequence: CASSLGSSGAANNSPLHF.

The rearrangement links TRBV9 to TRBJ1-2, with TRBD1 matching over 8 bases. The CDR3 sequence is 13 residues long. From germline, CDR1 is SGDLS and CDR2 YYNGEE. Trimming cost V 0 bases and J 6 bases; bases outside gene matches: 1. CDR3 region: CASSVAQGDGYTF. In DNA, the CDR3 is TGTGCCAGCAGCGTAGCACAGGGGGATGGCTACACCTTC.

The J gene is TRBJ2-7, the V gene TRBV9, with 10 bases that match TRBD1. CDR1 and CDR2 (germline): SGDLS, YYNGEE. Losses at the gene ends were 3 bases for V and 5 bases for J; bases not matched to a gene: 5. This CDR3 spans 14 amino acids. CDR3 DNA sequence: TGTGCCAGCAGCGCCCGACAGGGGGCGGACGAGCAGTACTTC. Its translation is CASSARQGADEQYF.

The V call is TRBV6-1, the J call TRBJ2-2; 8 bases align to TRBD2. The CDR3 extends over 14 amino acids. CDR1 is MNHNS and CDR2 is SASEGT in the germline V gene. Germline trimming cut 0 bases from V and 7 bases from J; bases unmatched to any gene: 1. In DNA, the CDR3 is TGTGCCAGCAGTGAAGCGCGGGGGGTCGGGGAGCTGTTTTTT. Amino acids: CASSEARGVGELFF.